Each of the 4 T cell receptor beta chains below was sequenced from the same sample in a study of beta chain features in type 1 diabetes. The study reverse transcribed the entire isolated RNA, so it sequenced expressed TCRB transcripts. Here immunoSEQ multiplex PCR was the method, and the copy in TCRdb shows in-frame clones only, minus some. The sample holds hundreds of thousands of clones, roughly 30% seen once. The sequenced material came from naive CD4+ T cells from blood. These receptor sequences come from a man between 18 and 29 years old in good health.

The genes are TRBV30 and TRBJ2-4; possibly TRBD2 for D (5 bases). Germline V gene sequence: CDR1 GTSNPN, CDR2 SVGIG (reference sequence). The CDR3 is 15 residues long. Trimming left V 2 bases short and J 9 bases short, with 20 bases between. In DNA form, the CDR3 reads TGTGCCTGGAGTCCCCTAGGTCCTAGCTTACCCATTCAGTACTTC. Translating gives CAWSPLGPSLPIQYF.

With respect to this clone: Additional DNA sequences in this sample encode the identical CDR3. The rearrangement links TRBV7-6 to TRBJ2-1; D not resolved. The CDR3 loop spans 12 amino acids. Looked up from germline, CDR1 is SGHVS and CDR2 is FNYEAQ. V lost 1 base to trimming and J lost 8 bases, with 6 bases between them. The CDR3, as DNA: TGTGCCAGCAGCTTAGAAGGGTATGAGCAGTTCTTC. Amino acid sequence: CASSLEGYEQFF.

The V and J genes are TRBV6-5 and TRBJ2-7, with D perhaps TRBD2 (5 bases). Germline CDR1 is MNHEY and CDR2 is SVGAGI. V lost 6 bases and J 2 bases, leaving 11 bases between the germline ends. The CDR3 spans 13 residues. This CDR3 is CASRNGNTYEQYF. The DNA for the CDR3 is TGTGCCAGCAGGAACGGGAATACCTACGAGCAGTACTTC.

This chain links TRBV9 with TRBJ2-1; 10 positions match TRBD2. The CDR3 has 16 amino acids. After removal of 4 bases from V and 3 bases from J, the junction contained 7 bases not matched to a gene. The germline V gene has CDR1 SGDLS and CDR2 YYNGEE. The CDR3 here is CASSSRTSGFYNEQFF. The CDR3 DNA follows: TGTGCCAGCAGCTCCCGGACTAGCGGATTCTACAATGAGCAGTTCTTC.